Sequencing of this T cell receptor (beta chain) was carried out in a study of control samples from healthy donors and cancer patients. This CDR3 has 16 amino acids. Germline V lookup: CDR1 MDHEN, CDR2 SYDVKM. V was pared by 4 bases and J by 0 bases, with 7 bases of the junction left unmatched. Repertoires were generated with immunoSEQ multiplex PCR, while TCRdb's copy carries only in-frame clones and drops some. Of about 230,000 clones in the sample, roughly 80% are singletons; the top ten hold 13%. This rearrangement joins TRBV28 to TRBJ2-3, with 7 bases fitting TRBD1. The TCR sequence derives from a woman aged 60 to 75 with lung cancer. Specimen: PBMCs. The CDR3 sequence is CASSSAGTESTDTQYF. CDR3 DNA sequence: TGTGCCAGCAGTTCGGCCGGGACAGAGAGCACAGATACGCAGTATTTT.